This TCR beta chain was captured in a study of breast tumors, draining lymph nodes, adjacent tissues. TCRdb re-analysed the multiplex PCR reads in MiXCR, keeping a single row per CDR3 protein. The sample holds over 130,000 distinct CDR3 sequences, around a third seen once. Breast cancer patients provided tissue from their axillary draining lymph nodes. The CDR3 is 17 amino acids. V lost 1 base to trimming and J lost 6 bases; unmatched junction nucleotides: 8. The table lists this clonotype with many counts. This chain links TRBV12-3 or TRBV12-4 with TRBJ1-4; 10 bases align to TRBD1. The sequencing input was axillary lymph node tissue. This clonotype was sampled from a female donor with breast cancer. Some clones in this sample may be carry-over from other donors' samples. For the CDR3, the DNA is TGTGCCAGCAGTTTAGTACCCCTCGGGACAGGGGATGAAAAACTGTTTTTT. Its protein product is CASSLVPLGTGDEKLFF.